The rows below give T cell receptor beta chains drawn from one sample of a study of cytomegalovirus exposure and HLA in healthy donors. The method was immunoSEQ multiplex PCR; TCRdb's version includes in-frame clones alone and lacks a portion of them. Of approximately 240,000 clones in the sample, around nine tenths are singletons; the top ten hold around 1%. Sequenced sample: PBMCs. The receptors stem from a young woman in good health and CMV-seronegative. Both conserved end residues are part of each CDR3. The D gene is left open where the match is weak. Clone size, where shown, is once, few, many, or a class for clones that have expanded.

J gene | clone size | V gene | D gene | CDR3 protein | CDR3 DNA
TRBJ2-1 | . | TRBV9 | TRBD1 | CASSAAWGQEAQFF | TGTGCCAGCAGCGCCGCATGGGGACAGGAGGCGCAGTTCTTC
TRBJ2-7 | . | TRBV10-2 | . | CASPGAGSYEQYF | TGCGCCAGCCCTGGGGCAGGCTCCTACGAGCAGTACTTC
TRBJ1-2 | . | TRBV27 | TRBD1 | CASRPSGTGSGYTF | TGTGCCAGCAGACCGTCCGGGACAGGGTCCGGCTACACCTTC
TRBJ2-2 | . | TRBV6-4 | TRBD2 | CASSAGLAGTGELFF | TGTGCCAGCAGCGCCGGACTAGCGGGTACCGGGGAGCTGTTTTTT
TRBJ2-2 | . | TRBV2 | . | CASRTGTYNTGELFF | TGTGCCAGCAGGACCGGGACTTATAACACCGGGGAGCTGTTTTTT
TRBJ2-1 | . | TRBV5-1 | TRBD2 | CASSPGLAGEARNNEQFF | TGCGCCAGCAGCCCCGGACTAGCGGGAGAGGCCAGGAACAATGAGCAGTTCTTC
TRBJ1-5 | once | TRBV29-1 | TRBD1 | CSVLLGQNSNQPQHF | TGCAGCGTCCTACTGGGACAGAATAGCAATCAGCCCCAGCATTTT
TRBJ2-7 | . | TRBV27 | . | CASSSHRDSYEQYF | TGTGCCAGCAGTTCACACAGGGATAGCTACGAGCAGTACTTC
TRBJ2-7 | . | TRBV30 | TRBD1 | CAWSVGTGGLYEQYF | TGTGCCTGGAGTGTTGGGACAGGGGGACTCTACGAGCAGTACTTC
TRBJ1-2 | . | TRBV28 | . | CASSLNVRVGGYTF | TGTGCCAGCAGTTTAAACGTCAGGGTTGGTGGCTACACCTTC
TRBJ2-2 | . | TRBV19 | TRBD2 | CASSTRGGYGELFF | TGTGCCAGTAGTACAAGGGGAGGGTACGGGGAGCTGTTTTTT
TRBJ1-2 | . | TRBV11-2 | . | CASSLAGDYGYTF | TGTGCCAGCAGCTTAGCAGGGGACTATGGCTACACCTTC
TRBJ2-5 | . | TRBV5-4 | TRBD1 | CASSLQKDRGETQYF | TGTGCCAGCAGCTTGCAGAAGGACAGGGGTGAGACCCAGTACTTC
TRBJ2-7 | . | TRBV4-2 | TRBD2 | CASSQVAGTYEQYF | TGTGCCAGCAGCCAAGTAGCGGGAACTTACGAGCAGTACTTC
TRBJ2-3 | . | TRBV5-1 | . | CASSLAATDTQYF | TGCGCCAGCAGCTTGGCCGCGACAGATACGCAGTATTTT
TRBJ1-2 | once | TRBV7-8 | . | CASSFGSTGPRSNYGYTF | TGTGCCAGCAGCTTTGGATCGACGGGTCCAAGGTCTAACTATGGCTACACCTTC
TRBJ1-5 | . | TRBV5-5 | . | CASSGLGGGYSNQPQHF | TGTGCCAGTAGCGGCCTGGGAGGGGGTTATAGCAATCAGCCCCAGCATTTT
TRBJ1-1 | . | TRBV5-4 | . | CASSLWSRLNTEAFF | TGTGCCAGCAGCTTGTGGTCCAGGTTGAACACTGAAGCTTTCTTT
TRBJ2-7 | . | TRBV19 | . | CASSPGTPFGDYEQYF | TGTGCCAGTAGTCCCGGGACTCCCTTTGGGGATTACGAGCAGTACTTC
TRBJ2-3 | . | TRBV27 | TRBD2 | CASSPYTHNRLGAGDIDTQYF | TGTGCCAGCAGTCCCTATACCCACAATCGTCTGGGAGCGGGAGACATAGATACGCAGTATTTT
TRBJ1-2 | . | TRBV14 | TRBD1 | CASSQVQGAGYTF | TGTGCCAGCAGCCAAGTCCAGGGGGCTGGCTACACCTTC
TRBJ2-7 | . | TRBV5-1 | . | CASTQGISVIYEQYF | TGCGCCAGCACTCAGGGGATTAGTGTGATCTACGAGCAGTACTTC
TRBJ2-7 | . | TRBV7-2 | TRBD2 | CASSYTSGYSYEQYF | TGTGCCAGCAGTTATACTAGCGGGTACTCCTACGAGCAGTACTTC
TRBJ2-1 | . | TRBV7-2 | TRBD2 | CASRDIAGGRGNEQFF | TGTGCCAGCAGGGATATAGCGGGAGGGCGAGGCAATGAGCAGTTCTTC
TRBJ2-2 | few | TRBV12-5 | TRBD2 | CASGSPSGINTGELFF | TGTGCTAGTGGTTCTCCCAGCGGGATCAACACCGGGGAGCTGTTTTTT
TRBJ2-1 | . | TRBV19 | . | CASSISGASNEQFF | TGTGCCAGTAGTATTAGCGGAGCCTCTAATGAGCAGTTCTTC
TRBJ1-2 | . | TRBV10-3 | . | CAISEVGQGIHGYTF | TGTGCCATCAGTGAAGTCGGGCAGGGGATTCATGGCTACACCTTC
TRBJ2-7 | once | TRBV13 | TRBD1 | CASSLGTGGNEQYF | TGTGCCAGCAGCCTCGGGACAGGGGGCAACGAGCAGTACTTC
TRBJ2-7 | . | TRBV28 | TRBD2 | CASSPPRRAGSYEQYF | TGTGCCAGCAGTCCCCCCAGGCGAGCGGGATCCTACGAGCAGTACTTC
TRBJ1-1 | . | TRBV15 | . | CATSRPTSGSGGAFF | TGTGCCACCAGCAGACCAACCTCAGGGTCGGGCGGAGCTTTCTTT